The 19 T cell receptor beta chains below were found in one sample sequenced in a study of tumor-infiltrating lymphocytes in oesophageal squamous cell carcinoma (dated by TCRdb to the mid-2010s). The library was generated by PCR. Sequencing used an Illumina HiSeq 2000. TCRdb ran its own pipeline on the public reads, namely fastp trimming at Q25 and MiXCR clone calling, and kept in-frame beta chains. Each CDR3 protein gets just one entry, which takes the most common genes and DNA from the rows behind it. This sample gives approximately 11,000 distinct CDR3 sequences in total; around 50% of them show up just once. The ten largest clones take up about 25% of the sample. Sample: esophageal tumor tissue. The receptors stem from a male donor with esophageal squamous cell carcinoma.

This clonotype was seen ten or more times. The CDR3 bases are TGTGCCAGCAGCTCCGGGACAGTCAAAAACATTCAGTACTTC. It codes for CASSSGTVKNIQYF. The V gene is TRBV11-3, the J gene TRBJ2-4, with 7 bases that match TRBD1. Per germline, CDR1 SGHNT and CDR2 YENEEA. This CDR3 has 14 residues. With V trimmed by 4 bases and J by 3 bases, 3 bases remained unmatched.

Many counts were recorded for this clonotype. The CDR3 reads CASRAATTATLNNEQFF. CDR3 in DNA: TGTGCCAGCAGAGCCGCCACGACGGCCACTTTAAACAATGAGCAGTTCTTC. The chain carries TRBV6-1 and TRBJ2-1; no clear D gene. CDR1 and CDR2 (germline): MNHNS, SASEGT. Trimming pared 6 bases from V and 5 bases from J, leaving 23 bases between. CDR3 length: 17 amino acids.

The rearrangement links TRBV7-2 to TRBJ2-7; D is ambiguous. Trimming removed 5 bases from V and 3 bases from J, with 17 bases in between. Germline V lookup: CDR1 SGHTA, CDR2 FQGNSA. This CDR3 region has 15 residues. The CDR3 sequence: CASSQSPDRLYEQYF. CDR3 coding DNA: TGTGCCAGCAGCCAATCACCGGACCGCCTCTACGAGCAGTACTTC.

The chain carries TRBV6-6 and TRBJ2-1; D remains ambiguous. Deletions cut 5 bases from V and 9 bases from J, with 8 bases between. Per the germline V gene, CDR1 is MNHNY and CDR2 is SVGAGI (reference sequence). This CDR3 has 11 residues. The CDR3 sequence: CASSALIEQFF. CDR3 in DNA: TGTGCCAGCAGTGCACTAATTGAGCAGTTCTTC.

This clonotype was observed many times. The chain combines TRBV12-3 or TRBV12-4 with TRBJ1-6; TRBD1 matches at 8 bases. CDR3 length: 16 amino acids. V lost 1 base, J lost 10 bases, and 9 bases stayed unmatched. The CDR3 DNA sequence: TGTGCCAGCAGTTTAGTTCTCGGACAGGGTCAATCACCCCTCCACTTT. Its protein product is CASSLVLGQGQSPLHF.

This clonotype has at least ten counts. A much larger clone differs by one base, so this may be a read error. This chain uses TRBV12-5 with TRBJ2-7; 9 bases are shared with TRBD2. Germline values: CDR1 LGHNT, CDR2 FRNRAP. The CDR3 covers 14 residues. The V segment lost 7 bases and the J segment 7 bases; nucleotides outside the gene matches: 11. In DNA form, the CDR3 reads TGTGCTAGTGCACCTAGCGGGATTTTCTATGAGCAGTACTTC. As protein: CASAPSGIFYEQYF.

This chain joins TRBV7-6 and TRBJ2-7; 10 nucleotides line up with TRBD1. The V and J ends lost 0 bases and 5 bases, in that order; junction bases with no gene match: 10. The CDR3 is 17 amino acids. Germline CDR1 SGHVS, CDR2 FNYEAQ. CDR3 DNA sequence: TGTGCCAGCAGCTTAGCGGTAGGGGACAGGGGTAACGACGAGCAGTACTTC. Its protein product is CASSLAVGDRGNDEQYF.

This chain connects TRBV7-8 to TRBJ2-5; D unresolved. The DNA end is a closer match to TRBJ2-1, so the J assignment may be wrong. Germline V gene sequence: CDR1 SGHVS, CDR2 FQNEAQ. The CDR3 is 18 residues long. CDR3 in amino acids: CASSSRKKINGSYNEQFF. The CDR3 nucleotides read TGTGCCAGCAGCTCCCGAAAAAAGATAAATGGTTCCTACAATGAGCAGTTCTTC.

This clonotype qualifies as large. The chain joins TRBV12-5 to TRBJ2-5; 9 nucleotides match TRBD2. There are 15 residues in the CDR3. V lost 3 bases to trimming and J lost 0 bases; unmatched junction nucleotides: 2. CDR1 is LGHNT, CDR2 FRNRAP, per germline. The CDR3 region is CASGFGLAYQETQYF. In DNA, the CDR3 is TGTGCTAGTGGTTTCGGACTAGCGTACCAAGAGACCCAGTACTTC.

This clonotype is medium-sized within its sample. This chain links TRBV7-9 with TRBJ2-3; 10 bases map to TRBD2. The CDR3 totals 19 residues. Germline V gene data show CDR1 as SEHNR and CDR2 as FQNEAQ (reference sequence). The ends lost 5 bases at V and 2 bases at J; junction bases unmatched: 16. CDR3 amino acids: CASSPRGPGTSEYTDTQYF. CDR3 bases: TGTGCCAGCAGCCCCCGTGGCCCCGGGACTAGCGAATACACAGATACGCAGTATTTT.

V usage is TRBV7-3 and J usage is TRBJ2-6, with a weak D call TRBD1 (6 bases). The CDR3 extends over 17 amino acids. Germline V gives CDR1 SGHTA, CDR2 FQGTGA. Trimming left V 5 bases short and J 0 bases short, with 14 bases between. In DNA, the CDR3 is TGTGCCAGCAGCCCTTGGGGGCGGATCTCTGGGGCCAACGTCCTGACTTTC. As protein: CASSPWGRISGANVLTF. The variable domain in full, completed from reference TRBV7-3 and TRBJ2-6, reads GAGVSQTPSNKVTEKGKYVELRCDPISGHTALYWYRQSLGQGPEFLIYFQGTGAADDSGLPNDRFFAVRPEGSVSTLKIQRTERGDSAVYLCASSPWGRISGANVLTFGAGSRLTVL.

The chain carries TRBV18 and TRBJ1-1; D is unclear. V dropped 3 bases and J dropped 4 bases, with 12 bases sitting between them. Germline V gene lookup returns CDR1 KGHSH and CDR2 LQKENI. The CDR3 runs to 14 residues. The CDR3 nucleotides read TGTGCCAGCTCACCTACAGAATTGTTCACTGAAGCTTTCTTT. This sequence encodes CASSPTELFTEAFF.

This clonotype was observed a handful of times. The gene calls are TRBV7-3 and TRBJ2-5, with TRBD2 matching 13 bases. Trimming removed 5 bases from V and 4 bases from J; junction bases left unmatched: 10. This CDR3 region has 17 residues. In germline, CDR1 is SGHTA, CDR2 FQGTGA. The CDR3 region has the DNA TGTGCCAGCAGCGAAACTCCGGGACTAGCGGGAAGAGAGACCCAGTACTTC. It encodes CASSETPGLAGRETQYF.

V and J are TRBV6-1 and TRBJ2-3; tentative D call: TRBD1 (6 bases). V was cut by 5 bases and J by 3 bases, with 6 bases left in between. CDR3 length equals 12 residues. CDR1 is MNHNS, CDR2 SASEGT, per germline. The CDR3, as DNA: TGTGCCAGCAGTCAGGGGACAGATACGCAGTATTTT. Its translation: CASSQGTDTQYF.

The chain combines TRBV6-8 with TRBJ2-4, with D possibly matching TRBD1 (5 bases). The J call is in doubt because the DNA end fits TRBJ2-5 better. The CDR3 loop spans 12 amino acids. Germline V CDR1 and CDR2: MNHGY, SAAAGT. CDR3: CASTGNQETQYF. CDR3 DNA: TGTGCCAGCACAGGGAACCAAGAGACCCAGTACTTC.

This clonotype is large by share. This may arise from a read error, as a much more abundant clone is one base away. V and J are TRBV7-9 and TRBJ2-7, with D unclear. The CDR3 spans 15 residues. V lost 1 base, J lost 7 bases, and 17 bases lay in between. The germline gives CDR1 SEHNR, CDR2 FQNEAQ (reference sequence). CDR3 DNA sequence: TGTGCCAGCAGCTTAGATAGGAGCGTAGCCGCTGAGCAGTACTTC. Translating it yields CASSLDRSVAAEQYF.

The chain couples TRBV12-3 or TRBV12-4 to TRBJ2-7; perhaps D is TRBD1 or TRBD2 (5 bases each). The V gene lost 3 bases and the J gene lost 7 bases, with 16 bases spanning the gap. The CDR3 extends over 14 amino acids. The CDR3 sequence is CASSLDGALAEQYF. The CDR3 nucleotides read TGTGCCAGCAGTTTGGACGGGGCCTTAGCTGAGCAGTACTTC.

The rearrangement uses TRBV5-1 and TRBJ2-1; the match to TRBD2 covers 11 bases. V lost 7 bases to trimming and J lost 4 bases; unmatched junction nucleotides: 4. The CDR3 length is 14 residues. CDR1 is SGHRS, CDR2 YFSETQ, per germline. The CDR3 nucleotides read TGCGCCAGCTCCCGGACTAGCGGGTACAATGAGCAGTTCTTC. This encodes CASSRTSGYNEQFF.

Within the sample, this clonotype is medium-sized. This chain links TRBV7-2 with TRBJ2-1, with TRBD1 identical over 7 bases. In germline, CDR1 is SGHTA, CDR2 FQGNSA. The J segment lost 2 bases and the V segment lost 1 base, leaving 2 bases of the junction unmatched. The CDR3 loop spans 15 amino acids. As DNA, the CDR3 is TGTGCCAGCAGCTTAGGGGGACAGACCTACAATGAGCAGTTCTTC. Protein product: CASSLGGQTYNEQFF.